These 12 T cell receptor beta chains were sequenced from one sample in a study of CD8 T cells in Susac syndrome. Random hexamers were used to reverse transcribe roughly 0.45 to 1 ug of RNA. TCRdb re-called the immunoSEQ multiplex PCR reads through MiXCR, storing one row per CDR3 protein. The table lists about 150,000 distinct CDR3 sequences, approximately 95% of them singletons. Sequenced: CD4+ T cells from PBMCs. The receptors here all came from a human donor with Susac syndrome.

This clonotype was observed a single time. The chain is built from TRBV7-9 and TRBJ2-5; 10 positions match TRBD2. Per germline, CDR1 SEHNR and CDR2 FQNEAQ (reference sequence). V was clipped by 2 bases and J by 5 bases; unmatched bases: 11. The CDR3 runs to 17 residues. The CDR3 here is CASSLKLGLATPETQYF. In nucleotides, the CDR3 is TGTGCCAGCAGCTTAAAGTTGGGACTAGCGACCCCGGAGACCCAGTACTTC. The whole variable domain, remainder taken from reference TRBV7-9 and TRBJ2-5, is DTGVSQNPRHKITKRGQNVTFRCDPISEHNRLYWYRQTLGQGPEFLTYFQNEAQLEKSRLLSDRFSAERPKGSFSTLEIQRTEQGDSAMYLCASSLKLGLATPETQYFGPGTRLLVL.

A few counts support this clonotype. The rearrangement joins TRBV7-2 to TRBJ2-5; 9 bases line up with TRBD1. The CDR3 totals 15 residues. With V trimmed by 5 bases and J by 4 bases, 8 bases remained unmatched. The germline CDR1 and CDR2 sequences are SGHTA and FQGNSA. In DNA, the CDR3 is TGTGCCAGCAGCCACCGGGACAGGGAGGGAGAGACCCAGTACTTC. Translation gives CASSHRDREGETQYF.

The chain employs TRBV20-1 and TRBJ2-7; 10 positions match TRBD1. The trim removed 1 base at V and 1 base at J, leaving 4 bases unmatched. Germline V gene lookup returns CDR1 DFQATT and CDR2 SNEGSKA (reference sequence). This CDR3 has 15 residues. CDR3: CSARGWGQGSYEQYF. The CDR3 DNA reads TGCAGTGCTAGAGGGTGGGGACAGGGGTCCTACGAGCAGTACTTC.

The gene calls are TRBV5-1 and TRBJ2-3, with D unclear. The CDR3 has 13 amino acids. The V end lost 2 bases, the J end lost 2 bases, and 6 bases lay between the germline ends. Germline CDR1 SGHRS, CDR2 YFSETQ. This CDR3 is CASSFGDTDTQYF. Written as DNA, the CDR3 is TGCGCCAGCAGCTTCGGCGACACAGATACGCAGTATTTT.

The chain couples TRBV20-1 to TRBJ2-7; 10 nucleotides match TRBD1. V trimming: 4 bases; J trimming: 5 bases; junction bases outside the gene matches: 11. The V gene's germline CDR1 is DFQATT and CDR2 SNEGSKA (reference sequence). CDR3 size: 15 residues. The CDR3 spells CSAISPTGGWDEQYF. CDR3 coding DNA: TGCAGTGCTATCAGCCCGACAGGGGGCTGGGACGAGCAGTACTTC.

The V and J genes are TRBV5-4 and TRBJ2-2; 9 bases fit TRBD2. The germline CDR1 and CDR2 sequences are SGHNT and YYREEE (reference sequence). This CDR3 region has 17 residues. V gave up 0 bases and J gave up 2 bases; unmatched junction bases: 5. This chain's CDR3 is CASSLEAGGRNTGELFF. The CDR3 nucleotides read TGTGCCAGCAGCTTGGAAGCGGGGGGCCGAAACACCGGGGAGCTGTTTTTT.

The chain recombines TRBV2 with TRBJ1-1; the D is unclear. CDR3 size: 13 residues. Trimming cost V 7 bases and J 4 bases, with 13 bases left between them. Germline CDR1 and CDR2: SNHLY and FYNNEI. This CDR3 reads CASKDSKATEAFF. CDR3 nucleotides: TGTGCCAGCAAAGACTCCAAGGCCACTGAAGCTTTCTTT.

The rearrangement links TRBV12-3 or TRBV12-4 to TRBJ1-6; 9 nucleotides align to TRBD1. The length of the CDR3 is 15 residues. V lost 5 bases, J lost 7 bases, and 6 bases stayed unmatched. CDR3 coding DNA: TGTGCCAGCAGTCCTTGGACAGGGGACAATTCACCCCTCCACTTT. This sequence encodes CASSPWTGDNSPLHF.

This chain uses TRBV10-2 with TRBJ2-2; 7 bases align to TRBD1. V lost 6 bases and J lost 6; bases outside the gene matches: 4. Germline CDR1 is WSHSY and CDR2 is SAAADI. The CDR3 length is 13 residues. The CDR3 protein is CASRAQGPGELFF. The CDR3, as DNA: TGCGCCAGCAGGGCACAGGGGCCCGGGGAGCTGTTTTTT.

V and J are TRBV20-1 and TRBJ2-1, with 8 positions matching TRBD2. The CDR3 contains 14 residues. Germline assignment: CDR1 DFQATT and CDR2 SNEGSKA (reference sequence). Germline trimming cut 3 bases from V and 2 bases from J; bases unmatched to any gene: 3. The CDR3 nucleotides are TGCAGTGCTAGCGGGGGGGCAACCTACAATGAGCAGTTCTTC. It encodes CSASGGATYNEQFF.

The chain couples TRBV14 to TRBJ2-3; a weak D match, TRBD2 (6 bases). Germline V gives CDR1 SGHDN, CDR2 FVKESK. V lost 4 bases and J lost 5, with 13 bases in between. This CDR3 has 14 residues. The CDR3 here is CASSLREFRDTQYF. The CDR3 region has the DNA TGTGCCAGCAGCCTCCGGGAGTTCCGAGATACGCAGTATTTT.

The chain carries TRBV20-1 and TRBJ1-2, with D tentatively TRBD1 (5 bases). V lost 6 bases and J lost 4, with 18 bases in between. This CDR3 region has 14 residues. From germline, CDR1 is DFQATT and CDR2 SNEGSKA (reference sequence). CDR3 coding DNA: TGCAGTGCCAGGAGGGGAAGGGGCCTCTATGGCTACACCTTC. This codes for CSARRGRGLYGYTF.